The present entry profiles one TCR beta chain with its context. Its antigen remains unknown. The data are from a study of naive and memory T cell subsets. Study-level findings and limits: TCR transcript changes with activation or differentiation may affect this RNA method.

Amplification of ligated cDNA took four PCR rounds with SP2 and nested alpha and beta constant primers. Blood and skin TCR RNA was reverse transcribed with alpha and beta constant primers. Each CDR3 protein gets one entry after TCRdb re-called the 5' RACE reads with MiXCR. This table has roughly 60,000 distinct CDR3 sequences, more than 6% appearing once. The V gene end was trimmed by 4 bases and the J gene end by 5 bases; junction bases not matched to a gene: 3. This CDR3 region has 13 residues. The germline CDR1 and CDR2 sequences are WSHSY and SAAADI. The library had UMIs added by 3' ligation of an oligonucleotide to TCR cDNA. RNA was extracted from more than 2 ml of whole blood of healthy adults.

This sequence was found in a female donor in good health. This chain connects TRBV10-2 to TRBJ2-5, with 8 nucleotides matching TRBD2. The CDR3 DNA sequence: TGCGCCAGCAGTGCCCTAGCGGGTGAGACCCAGTACTTC. This encodes CASSALAGETQYF.